The clone carrying this T cell receptor (beta chain) occurred a few times. Its antigen is still unknown. The source of the sample is a study of T cells in Graves' hyperthyroidism and ophthalmopathy. Study-wide findings and caveats: Appearing also in blood were most of the thyroid clonotypes expanded above 0.001.

V lost 8 bases, J lost 4 bases, and 20 bases lay in between. The CDR3 runs 15 residues. Germline CDR1 is MDHEN and CDR2 is SYDVKM. RNA transcripts were the template for amplifying TCR beta CDR3 regions. Primed by the HTBI set, a first-round RT-PCR was run on the TCR CDR3. TCRdb passed the multiplex PCR reads through MiXCR, listing each CDR3 protein once. Of about 290,000 distinct CDR3 sequences listed, 10% to 15% were seen once; the top ten hold 6.5% to 10%. Patients were excluded because of uncontrolled infection, other autoimmune disease, pregnancy or lactation. The blood was taken when hyperthyroidism was first diagnosed, before any ophthalmopathy symptoms showed up.

The chain recombines TRBV28 with TRBJ1-1; unclear D gene. This receptor was obtained from a young woman with Graves' hyperthyroidism that later progressed to Graves' ophthalmopathy. The specimen sequenced was blood. The DNA of the CDR3 is TGTGCCAGCTATGGAGGGCTCAGAAAGAGCACTGAAGCTTTCTTT. Its protein is CASYGGLRKSTEAFF.